These 26 T cell receptor beta chains share one sample of origin, sequenced in a study of T-cell memory formation after mild COVID-19. Each CDR3 protein is one row after TCRdb ran MiXCR on the 5' RACE reads. The repertoire consists of 70,000 to 100,000 distinct CDR3 sequences, with about 15% occurring once and the leading ten covering under 45%. Sequencing was performed on PBMCs or a T cell subset sorted from them (not recorded which). The receptors originated from a man between 18 and 35 years old who had mild COVID-19 (a few samples of this study predate the infection). Cell type and time point are not known.

The rearrangement joins TRBV5-1 to TRBJ2-7, with D possibly matching TRBD2 (5 bases). V gave up 0 bases and J gave up 6 bases, with 16 bases separating them. CDR1 is SGHRS, CDR2 YFSETQ, per germline. The CDR3 runs 15 residues. The chain's CDR3 is CASSLGTQYTVEQYF. Written as DNA, the CDR3 is TGCGCCAGCAGCTTGGGGACTCAGTATACCGTCGAGCAGTACTTC.

This chain joins TRBV7-8 and TRBJ2-1; a possible D gene is TRBD1 (6 bases). Germline assignment: CDR1 SGHVS and CDR2 FQNEAQ. V shed 0 bases and J shed 9 bases, with 12 bases lying between them. This CDR3 is built from 14 residues. This CDR3 reads CASSLAWTEGEQFF. CDR3 nucleotide sequence: TGTGCCAGCAGCTTAGCTTGGACAGAGGGTGAGCAGTTCTTC.

The chain employs TRBV11-2 and TRBJ1-1; possibly TRBD1 for D (5 bases). The CDR3 loop spans 14 amino acids. The V and J ends lost 5 bases and 1 base respectively, with 11 bases between them. CDR1 and CDR2 (germline): SGHAT, FQNNGV. The CDR3 DNA follows: TGTGCCAGCAGCCCGGGACGGTGGAACACTGAAGCTTTCTTT. Its protein product is CASSPGRWNTEAFF.

The chain's CDR3 is CASSPDRETQYF. The CDR3 nucleotides are TGTGCCAGCAGCCCCGACAGGGAGACGCAGTATTTT. The V gene is TRBV27, the J gene TRBJ2-3; 7 bases line up with TRBD1. Looked up from germline, CDR1 is MNHEY and CDR2 is SMNVEV (reference sequence). CDR3 length equals 12 residues. V lost 6 bases and J lost 9; bases outside the gene matches: 6.

The V call is TRBV11-2, the J call TRBJ2-5, with TRBD1 matching over 7 bases. The junction had 11 bases not matched to a gene; V was cut back by 5 bases and J by 2 bases. Germline lookup yields CDR1 SGHAT and CDR2 FQNNGV. The CDR3 has 16 residues. CDR3 nucleotides: TGTGCCAGCAGCCTCAACCTCGGGACAGCTCAAGAGACCCAGTACTTC. Translation: CASSLNLGTAQETQYF. The full variable domain, rest sourced from reference TRBV11-2 and TRBJ2-5, is EAGVAQSPRYKIIEKRQSVAFWCNPISGHATLYWYQQILGQGPKLLIQFQNNGVVDDSQLPKDRFSAERLKGVDSTLKIQPAKLEDSAVYLCASSLNLGTAQETQYFGPGTRLLVL.

In its sample, this clonotype was seen a few times. The chain employs TRBV11-2 and TRBJ2-1, with D possibly TRBD2 on 6 matching bases. CDR3 length: 13 amino acids. CDR1 and CDR2 from the germline V gene are SGHAT and FQNNGV. V was cut by 6 bases and J by 8 bases, with 14 bases left in between. The CDR3 bases are TGTGCCAGCAGGGCTCCGGGAGCAGATGAGCAGTTCTTC. Its translation: CASRAPGADEQFF.

There are many counts of this clonotype. The rearrangement joins TRBV11-2 to TRBJ2-4; D unresolved. Germline V CDR1 and CDR2: SGHAT, FQNNGV. The CDR3 extends over 15 amino acids. Trimming cost V 3 bases and J 0 bases, with 9 bases left between them. This CDR3 reads CASSFGQLAKNIQYF. DNA for the CDR3: TGTGCCAGCAGCTTTGGGCAGCTAGCCAAAAACATTCAGTACTTC.

This clonotype was seen only a few times. J is TRBJ1-1 and V is TRBV6-2 or TRBV6-3; D not certain. The CDR3 sequence is 12 residues long. Trimming left V 6 bases short and J 4 bases short, with 9 bases between. Germline V CDR1 and CDR2: MNHEY, SVGEGT. The CDR3 loop reads CASRRPTTEAFF. CDR3 nucleotide sequence: TGTGCCAGCAGACGCCCTACCACTGAAGCTTTCTTT.

The chain has TRBV9 and TRBJ1-1; 7 nucleotides align to TRBD1. From germline, CDR1 is SGDLS and CDR2 YYNGEE. Trimming at V came to 4 bases and at J to 0 bases, leaving 9 bases not matched to a gene. CDR3 length: 16 residues. The CDR3 nucleotides read TGTGCCAGCAGCCCCAGACAGGGTATTATGAACACTGAAGCTTTCTTT. Its translation: CASSPRQGIMNTEAFF.

This clonotype has ten or more counts. The chain has TRBV12-3 or TRBV12-4 and TRBJ2-5; 7 bases are a match to TRBD2. Trimming took 4 bases from V and 5 from J; bases not matched to a gene: 10. CDR3 length equals 15 residues. This CDR3 reads CASSSPPAGIETQYF. The CDR3 DNA reads TGTGCCAGCAGTTCCCCCCCAGCGGGGATTGAGACCCAGTACTTC.

In its sample, this clonotype was seen many times. V is TRBV4-1 and J is TRBJ2-1, with 10 bases identical to TRBD2. CDR1 MGHRA and CDR2 YSYEKL come from the germline V gene. There are 16 residues in the CDR3. J gave up 8 bases and V 2 bases, and 9 bases lay outside the gene matches. The CDR3 bases are TGCGCCAGCAGCCAACCAGCGGGGGGGCTCTTGGATGAGCAGTTCTTC. This translates into CASSQPAGGLLDEQFF.

The chain combines TRBV9 with TRBJ2-7, with 9 positions matching TRBD2. Germline CDR1 SGDLS, CDR2 YYNGEE. The CDR3 runs 15 residues. The ends lost 4 bases at V and 4 bases at J; junction bases unmatched: 9. The CDR3 protein is CASSPEGSGGYEQYF. As DNA, the CDR3 is TGTGCCAGCAGCCCAGAGGGTAGCGGGGGATACGAGCAGTACTTC.

In its sample, this clonotype was seen a few times. This chain connects TRBV11-2 to TRBJ2-3; the D gene could be TRBD1 or TRBD2 (5 bases each). V was shortened by 5 bases and J by 0 bases, with 15 bases between the two germline ends. The CDR3 totals 16 residues. Germline CDR1 and CDR2: SGHAT and FQNNGV. CDR3 residues: CASSIAWGSSTDTQYF. In nucleotides, the CDR3 is TGTGCCAGCAGCATAGCGTGGGGGTCGAGCACAGATACGCAGTATTTT.

This clonotype was counted between two and nine times. This sequence joins TRBV7-2 and TRBJ2-5; 12 nucleotides match TRBD2. Germline V gives CDR1 SGHTA, CDR2 FQGNSA. The V and J ends lost 5 bases and 6 bases, in that order; junction bases with no gene match: 7. The CDR3 extends over 15 amino acids. The CDR3 loop is CASSRASGGAQTQYF. The CDR3 region has the DNA TGTGCCAGCAGCAGAGCTAGCGGGGGGGCACAGACCCAGTACTTC.

This clonotype was observed many times. The chain recombines TRBV7-9 with TRBJ2-1; D gene uncertain. The CDR3 runs to 12 residues. The germline CDR1 and CDR2 sequences are SEHNR and FQNEAQ (reference sequence). V was clipped by 6 bases and J by 6 bases, with 9 bases between them. In DNA, the CDR3 is TGTGCCAGCAGTCCATTTGGCAATGAGCAGTTCTTC. As protein: CASSPFGNEQFF. The full variable domain, rest sourced from reference TRBV7-9 and TRBJ2-1, is DTGVSQNPRHKITKRGQNVTFRCDPISEHNRLYWYRQTLGQGPEFLTYFQNEAQLEKSRLLSDRFSAERPKGSFSTLEIQRTEQGDSAMYLCASSPFGNEQFFGPGTRLTVL.

This clonotype was detected a few times. The chain uses TRBV6-2 or TRBV6-3 and TRBJ2-1; 10 bases are a match to TRBD2. The germline V gene has CDR1 MNHEY and CDR2 SVGEGT. Unmatched junction bases numbered 7, after V lost 0 bases and J lost 2 bases. This CDR3 has 18 amino acids. The CDR3 spells CASSYSKREGTPYNEQFF. The CDR3 DNA sequence: TGTGCCAGCAGTTACTCGAAGCGGGAGGGGACCCCCTACAATGAGCAGTTCTTC.

V gene TRBV12-3 or TRBV12-4 combines with J gene TRBJ2-3; D is undetermined. CDR3 length: 14 amino acids. V gave up 3 bases and J gave up 4 bases, with 11 bases separating them. The CDR3 region is CASSFRVGADTQYF. Here the CDR3 DNA reads TGTGCCAGCAGTTTCCGGGTTGGCGCAGATACGCAGTATTTT.

V and J are TRBV4-3 and TRBJ2-5; D perhaps matches TRBD2 (6 bases). Germline loops: CDR1 LGHNA, CDR2 YSLEER. Trimming pared 0 bases from V and 2 bases from J, leaving 16 bases between. The CDR3 has 17 amino acids. CDR3 nucleotides: TGCGCCAGCAGCCAAGAATGGTCGGCGGGAAATCAAGAGACCCAGTACTTC. This codes for CASSQEWSAGNQETQYF.

The chain couples TRBV14 to TRBJ1-6; tentative D call: TRBD1 (5 bases). The CDR3 sequence is 16 residues long. The germline gives CDR1 SGHDN, CDR2 FVKESK. V was pared by 1 base and J by 4 bases, with 11 bases between. CDR3 region: CASSQGGRGYNSPLHF. Written as DNA, the CDR3 is TGTGCCAGCAGCCAAGGAGGGAGGGGATATAATTCACCCCTCCACTTT.

This clonotype turned up a few times. CDR3 sequence: CASSLNARAGGTDTQYF. The DNA of the CDR3 is TGTGCCAGCAGCTTAAATGCACGGGCAGGGGGCACAGATACGCAGTATTTT. The chain links TRBV7-2 to TRBJ2-3, with a tentative D call TRBD1 (6 bases). This CDR3 is built from 17 residues. V shed 2 bases and J shed 1 base, with 16 bases lying between them. Per germline, CDR1 SGHTA and CDR2 FQGNSA.

The sample holds many counts of this clonotype. The chain carries TRBV7-2 and TRBJ1-5; no clear D. This CDR3 is built from 15 residues. Germline V gene sequence: CDR1 SGHTA, CDR2 FQGNSA. Trimming removed 6 bases from V and 7 bases from J, with 19 bases in between. CDR3 protein: CASSPEGRPRQPQHF. In nucleotides, the CDR3 is TGTGCCAGCAGTCCGGAGGGCAGGCCAAGGCAGCCCCAGCATTTT.

This clonotype was detected only a few times. This sequence joins TRBV4-1 and TRBJ1-5, with a weak D call TRBD1 (6 bases). Germline CDR1 reads MGHRA; CDR2 reads YSYEKL. The CDR3 runs to 14 residues. V was clipped by 3 bases and J by 9 bases, with 15 bases between them. The CDR3: CASSQHRANWPQHF. As DNA, the CDR3 is TGCGCCAGCAGCCAGCACAGGGCTAACTGGCCCCAGCATTTT.

This clonotype has ten or more counts. This rearrangement joins TRBV7-9 to TRBJ1-1; no definite D call. The CDR3 has 11 amino acids. Germline V gene data show CDR1 as SEHNR and CDR2 as FQNEAQ (reference sequence). Trimming pared 2 bases from V and 6 bases from J, leaving 4 bases between. In DNA, the CDR3 is TGTGCCAGCAGCTTACTCGCTGAAGCTTTCTTT. Amino acids: CASSLLAEAFF.

In its sample, this clonotype was seen a few times. CDR3 nucleotide sequence: TGTGCCAGCAGCGAGCTTTGGGGGACGGATAGACTTAGCAATCAGCCCCAGCATTTT. Protein sequence: CASSELWGTDRLSNQPQHF. The genes are TRBV3-2 and TRBJ1-5. TRBV3-2 is a documented pseudogene. The length of the CDR3 is 19 residues.

J is TRBJ2-4 and V is TRBV13, with TRBD1 matching over 10 bases. In germline, CDR1 is PRHDT, CDR2 FYEKMQ (reference sequence). V trimming: 4 bases; J trimming: 6 bases; junction bases outside the gene matches: 3. This CDR3 comprises 14 residues. The CDR3 DNA follows: TGTGCCAGCAGCTCCCGGGACAGGGGAAACATTCAGTACTTC. Translated: CASSSRDRGNIQYF.

This clonotype was counted a few times. The chain carries TRBV4-2 and TRBJ1-5; D may be TRBD1 (5 bases). The V end was cut by 4 bases, the J end by 6 bases, with 16 bases between. The CDR3 sequence is 15 residues long. Germline CDR1 LGHNA, CDR2 YNFKEQ. In DNA form, the CDR3 reads TGTGCCAGCAGCCCCCGGGGGATGAGCGCTCAGCCCCAGCATTTT. Its translation is CASSPRGMSAQPQHF.